The present entry profiles one TCR beta chain with its context. From germline, CDR1 is LNHDA and CDR2 SQIVND (reference sequence). The CDR3 is made up of 15 amino acids. The V and J ends lost 6 bases and 2 bases, in that order; junction bases with no gene match: 8. Sequenced by immunoSEQ multiplex PCR; TCRdb stores in-frame clones only, minus some. The sample includes under 200,000 clones, under 90% seen only once; the top ten take under 13%. This specimen comes from a study of cytomegalovirus exposure and HLA in healthy donors. In the study overall: A later analysis reported the same platform for the 90 to 150 validation repertoires and the roughly 630 first-cohort repertoires.

The clonotype was recovered from a woman between 18 and 30 years old in good health and CMV-seropositive. This chain joins TRBV19 and TRBJ2-5, with 8 bases that match TRBD2. The sample consisted of PBMCs. In nucleotides, the CDR3 is TGTGCCAGTAGCAATCTAGCGGGCCTACAAGAGACCCAGTACTTC. This translates into CASSNLAGLQETQYF.